The source of this TCR beta chain is a study of a mutant IDH1 vaccine in newly diagnosed glioma. Broader study findings: In 90% to 95% of patients, immune responses induced by the vaccine occurred.

Profiled with immunoSEQ multiplex PCR; TCRdb holds only in-frame clones, not every one. The data show some 60,000 clones, around 87% seen once. Time point reported: week 23, last vaccination. Every vaccine dose comprised 300 ug of mutant IDH1 20-mer peptide plus topical imiquimod. Donors' newly diagnosed IDH1-mutant WHO grade 3 or 4 astrocytomas lacked nuclear ATRX. Worth noting for this clone: Its antigen is undetermined.

This TCR was recovered from a man aged 35 to 55 with glioma. The material was PBMCs, obtained from a glioma patient whose treatment included an IDH1 peptide vaccine.

The CDR3 DNA is TGTGCCAGCAGCTTTCGGGGGTTGGACGGGGAGCTGTTTTTT. It specifies CASSFRGLDGELFF. The chain couples TRBV7-9 to TRBJ2-2; D might be TRBD2 (6 bases). There are 14 residues in the CDR3. Trimming left V 3 bases short and J 7 bases short, with 12 bases between. Germline-derived CDR1 and CDR2 are SEHNR and FQNEAQ (reference sequence).